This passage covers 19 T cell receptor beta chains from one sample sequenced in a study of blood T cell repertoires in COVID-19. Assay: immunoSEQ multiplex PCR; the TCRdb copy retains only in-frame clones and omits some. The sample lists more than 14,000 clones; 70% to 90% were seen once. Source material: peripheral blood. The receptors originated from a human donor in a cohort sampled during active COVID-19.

CDR3 DNA sequence: TGTGCCAGCAGCTCCATAGGACAGGGCTACGAGACCCAGTACTTC. Translated, it gives CASSSIGQGYETQYF. This sequence joins TRBV5-6 and TRBJ2-5, with 8 bases lining up with TRBD1. Germline assignment: CDR1 SGHDT and CDR2 YYEEEE. V was clipped by 3 bases and J by 5 bases; unmatched bases: 9. CDR3 length: 15 residues.

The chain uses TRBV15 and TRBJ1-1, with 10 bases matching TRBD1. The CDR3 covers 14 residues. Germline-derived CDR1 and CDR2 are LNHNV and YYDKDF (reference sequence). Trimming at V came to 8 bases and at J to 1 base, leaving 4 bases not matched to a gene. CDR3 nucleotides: TGTGCCACCTGGGGGGACAGGGGGAACACTGAAGCTTTCTTT. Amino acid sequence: CATWGDRGNTEAFF.

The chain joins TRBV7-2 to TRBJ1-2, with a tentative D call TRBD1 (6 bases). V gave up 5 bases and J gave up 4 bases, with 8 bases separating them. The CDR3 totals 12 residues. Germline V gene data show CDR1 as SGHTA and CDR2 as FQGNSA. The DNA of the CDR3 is TGTGCCAGCAGCCTGACAGGCTATGGCTACACCTTC. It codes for CASSLTGYGYTF.

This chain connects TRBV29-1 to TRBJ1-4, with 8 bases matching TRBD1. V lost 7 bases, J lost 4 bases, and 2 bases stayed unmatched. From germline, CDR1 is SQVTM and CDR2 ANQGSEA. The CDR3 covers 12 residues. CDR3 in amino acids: CSADRGNEKLFF. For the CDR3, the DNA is TGCAGCGCTGACAGGGGTAATGAAAAACTGTTTTTT.

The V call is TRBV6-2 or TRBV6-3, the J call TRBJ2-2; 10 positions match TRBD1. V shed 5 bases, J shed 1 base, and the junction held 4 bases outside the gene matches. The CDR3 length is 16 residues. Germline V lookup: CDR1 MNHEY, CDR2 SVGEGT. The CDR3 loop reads CASSLTGGRNTGELFF. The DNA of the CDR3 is TGTGCCAGCAGTCTGACAGGGGGCCGGAACACCGGGGAGCTGTTTTTT.

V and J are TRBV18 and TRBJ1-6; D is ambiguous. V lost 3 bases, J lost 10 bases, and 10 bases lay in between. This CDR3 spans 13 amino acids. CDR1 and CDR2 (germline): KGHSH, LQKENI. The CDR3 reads CASSPRRESPLHF. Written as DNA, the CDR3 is TGTGCCAGCTCACCTCGGAGGGAATCACCCCTCCACTTT.

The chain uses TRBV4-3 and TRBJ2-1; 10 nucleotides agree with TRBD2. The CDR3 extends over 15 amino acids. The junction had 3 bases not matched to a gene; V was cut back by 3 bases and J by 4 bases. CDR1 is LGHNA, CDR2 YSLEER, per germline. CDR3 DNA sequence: TGCGCCAGCAGCCACGGACTAGCGGAGTACAATGAGCAGTTCTTC. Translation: CASSHGLAEYNEQFF.

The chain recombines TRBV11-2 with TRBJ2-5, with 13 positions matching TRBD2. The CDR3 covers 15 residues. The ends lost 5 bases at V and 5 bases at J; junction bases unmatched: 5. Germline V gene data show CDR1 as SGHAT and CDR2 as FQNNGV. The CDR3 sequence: CASSPGTSGVETQYF. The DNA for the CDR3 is TGTGCCAGCAGCCCGGGGACTAGCGGGGTTGAGACCCAGTACTTC.

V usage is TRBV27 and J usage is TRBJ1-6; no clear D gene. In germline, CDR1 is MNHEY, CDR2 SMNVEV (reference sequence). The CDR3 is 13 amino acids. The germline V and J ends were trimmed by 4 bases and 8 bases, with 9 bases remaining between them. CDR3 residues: CASSYLGDSPLHF. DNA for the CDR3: TGTGCCAGCAGTTATCTAGGCGATTCACCCCTCCACTTT.

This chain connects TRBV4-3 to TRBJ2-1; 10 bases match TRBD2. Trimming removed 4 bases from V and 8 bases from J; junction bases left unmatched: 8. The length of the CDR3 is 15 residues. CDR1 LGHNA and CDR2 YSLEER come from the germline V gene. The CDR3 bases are TGCGCCAGCAGCCCCGGGACTAGCGTGATGTATGAGCAGTTCTTC. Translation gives CASSPGTSVMYEQFF.

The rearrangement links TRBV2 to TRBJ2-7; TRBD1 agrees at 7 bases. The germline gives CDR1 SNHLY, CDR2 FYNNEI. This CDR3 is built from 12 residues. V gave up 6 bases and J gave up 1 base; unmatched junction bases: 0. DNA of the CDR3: TGTGCCAGCAGGGACAGGTCCTACGAGCAGTACTTC. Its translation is CASRDRSYEQYF.

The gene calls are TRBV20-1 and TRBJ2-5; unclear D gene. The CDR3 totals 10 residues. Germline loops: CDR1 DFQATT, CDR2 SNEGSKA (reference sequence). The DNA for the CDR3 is TGCAGCTTTGGGCTGGAGACCCAGTACTTC. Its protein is CSFGLETQYF.

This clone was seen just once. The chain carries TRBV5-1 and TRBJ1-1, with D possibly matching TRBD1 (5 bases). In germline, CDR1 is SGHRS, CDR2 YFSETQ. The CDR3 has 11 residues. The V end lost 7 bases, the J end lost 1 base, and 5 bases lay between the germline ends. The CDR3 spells CASQGNTEAFF. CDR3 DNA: TGCGCCAGCCAGGGGAACACTGAAGCTTTCTTT. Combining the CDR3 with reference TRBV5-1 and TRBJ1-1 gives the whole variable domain KAGVTQTPRYLIKTRGQQVTLSCSPISGHRSVSWYQQTPGQGLQFLFEYFSETQRNKGNFPGRFSGRQFSNSRSEMNVSTLELGDSALYLCASQGNTEAFFGQGTRLTVV.

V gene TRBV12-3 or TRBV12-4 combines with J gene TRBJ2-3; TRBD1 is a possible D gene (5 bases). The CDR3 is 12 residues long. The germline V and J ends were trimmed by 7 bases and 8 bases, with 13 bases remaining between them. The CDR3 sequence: CASNQGVGTQYF. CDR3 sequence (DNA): TGTGCCAGCAACCAGGGTGTAGGTACGCAGTATTTT.

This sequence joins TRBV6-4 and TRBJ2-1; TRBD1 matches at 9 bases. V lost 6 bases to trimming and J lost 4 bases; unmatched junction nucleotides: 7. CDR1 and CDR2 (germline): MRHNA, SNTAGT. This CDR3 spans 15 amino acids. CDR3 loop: CASSQGTGNYNEQFF. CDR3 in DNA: TGTGCCAGCAGCCAAGGGACAGGGAATTACAATGAGCAGTTCTTC.

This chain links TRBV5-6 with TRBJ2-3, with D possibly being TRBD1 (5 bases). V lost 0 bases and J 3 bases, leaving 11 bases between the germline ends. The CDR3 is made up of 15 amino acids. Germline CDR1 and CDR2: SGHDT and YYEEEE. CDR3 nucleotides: TGTGCCAGCAGCTTGGGGGTCAGGGCAACAGATACGCAGTATTTT. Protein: CASSLGVRATDTQYF.

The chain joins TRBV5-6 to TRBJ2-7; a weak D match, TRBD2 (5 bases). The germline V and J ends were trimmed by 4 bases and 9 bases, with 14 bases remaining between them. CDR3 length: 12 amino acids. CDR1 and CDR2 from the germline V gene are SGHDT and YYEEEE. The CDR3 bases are TGTGCCAGCAGCGTGGGAGCGGTGGGGCAGTACTTC. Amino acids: CASSVGAVGQYF.

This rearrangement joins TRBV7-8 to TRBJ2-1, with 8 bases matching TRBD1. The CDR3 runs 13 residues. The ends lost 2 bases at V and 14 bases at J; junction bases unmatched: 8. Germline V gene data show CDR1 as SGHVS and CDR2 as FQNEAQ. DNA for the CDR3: TGTGCCAGCAGCTTACGTCAACAGGGGGGTGAGTTCTTC. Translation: CASSLRQQGGEFF.

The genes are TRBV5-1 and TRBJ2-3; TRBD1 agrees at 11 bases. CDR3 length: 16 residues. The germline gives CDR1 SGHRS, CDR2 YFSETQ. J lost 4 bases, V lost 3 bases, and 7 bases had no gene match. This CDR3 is CASSSGTGGVSDTQYF. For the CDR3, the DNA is TGCGCCAGCAGCTCGGGGACAGGGGGTGTCTCAGATACGCAGTATTTT.